These 32 T cell receptor beta chains originate from one sample sequenced in a study of blood T cell repertoires in COVID-19. Sequencing was performed with immunoSEQ multiplex PCR; in TCRdb, only in-frame clones are kept and a portion is missing. In the table there are over 200,000 clones, approximately 86% of which are singletons. Sequenced sample: peripheral blood. Source of these receptors: a woman aged 30 to 39 with COVID-19, enrolled during active disease.

The gene calls are TRBV29-1 and TRBJ2-1, with D possibly TRBD1 on 5 matching bases. The CDR3 spans 16 residues. V was pared by 2 bases and J by 5 bases, with 19 bases between. Germline lookup yields CDR1 SQVTM and CDR2 ANQGSEA. CDR3 amino acids: CSVERGDSANHNEQFF. The CDR3, as DNA: TGCAGCGTTGAAAGGGGTGACAGCGCCAACCACAATGAGCAGTTCTTC.

The genes are TRBV5-5 and TRBJ2-7, with TRBD2 matching 7 bases. CDR1 is SGHKS and CDR2 is YYEKEE in the germline V gene (reference sequence). The CDR3 covers 16 residues. J gave up 3 bases and V 2 bases, and 11 bases lay outside the gene matches. CDR3 sequence reads: CASSFFISGGYYEQYF. The DNA of the CDR3 is TGTGCCAGCAGCTTTTTCATCTCGGGGGGATACTACGAGCAGTACTTC.

This chain links TRBV2 with TRBJ1-3, with 7 positions matching TRBD1. The V gene's germline CDR1 is SNHLY and CDR2 FYNNEI. V shed 3 bases and J 5 bases; nucleotides not matched to a gene: 4. This CDR3 is built from 14 residues. CDR3 protein: CASSEIRGRNTIYF. The CDR3 nucleotides read TGTGCCAGCAGTGAGATTAGGGGGCGAAACACCATATATTTT.

Only one count was recorded for this clone. The V gene is TRBV7-2, the J gene TRBJ2-7, with D maybe TRBD1 (6 bases). Trimming left V 8 bases short and J 2 bases short, with 19 bases between. There are 15 residues in the CDR3. Germline loops: CDR1 SGHTA, CDR2 FQGNSA. The CDR3 nucleotides are TGTGCCAGCCCGCACCCCCGGACAGAGGCCTACGAGCAGTACTTC. This sequence encodes CASPHPRTEAYEQYF.

The chain links TRBV7-9 to TRBJ1-5, with D possibly TRBD1 on 5 matching bases. Trimming shortened V by 1 base and J by 4 bases, and 14 bases separated the two germline ends. The CDR3 loop spans 16 amino acids. Germline assignment: CDR1 SEHNR and CDR2 FQNEAQ (reference sequence). The CDR3 loop is CASSLVGGALNQPQHF. The CDR3 DNA follows: TGTGCCAGCAGCTTAGTGGGAGGGGCCCTAAATCAGCCCCAGCATTTT.

This clone was observed a single time. In DNA, the CDR3 is TGTGCCAGCAGTGACCGAGCGGGCACTTCCTACGAGCAGTACTTC. Amino acid sequence: CASSDRAGTSYEQYF. The chain joins TRBV6-1 to TRBJ2-7, with D possibly matching TRBD2 (6 bases). CDR1 and CDR2 (germline): MNHNS, SASEGT. The germline V and J ends were trimmed by 3 bases and 1 base, with 13 bases remaining between them. The CDR3 totals 15 residues.

The count of this clone is one. The chain is built from TRBV29-1 and TRBJ2-1, with 7 bases aligning to TRBD2. V was clipped by 0 bases and J by 6 bases; unmatched bases: 8. The CDR3 totals 15 residues. Germline V CDR1 and CDR2: SQVTM, ANQGSEA. The CDR3 is CSVEDLAGVGNEQFF. The CDR3 DNA sequence: TGCAGCGTTGAAGATCTGGCGGGAGTCGGCAATGAGCAGTTCTTC.

The chain is built from TRBV6-2 or TRBV6-3 and TRBJ2-7; TRBD2 agrees at 10 bases. Germline values: CDR1 MNHEY, CDR2 SVGEGT. Trimming at V came to 2 bases and at J to 0 bases, leaving 4 bases not matched to a gene. The CDR3 is 16 amino acids. The CDR3 sequence is CASSYQAGGPSYEQYF. The DNA of the CDR3 is TGTGCCAGCAGTTACCAAGCGGGAGGGCCCTCCTACGAGCAGTACTTC.

The chain uses TRBV12-3 or TRBV12-4 and TRBJ2-7, with TRBD1 identical over 7 bases. The CDR3 sequence is 13 residues long. V dropped 5 bases and J dropped 2; count of bases not matched to a gene: 3. CDR3 loop: CASSPGTAYEQYF. The CDR3 nucleotides are TGTGCCAGCAGTCCAGGGACAGCCTACGAGCAGTACTTC.

V gene TRBV10-2 combines with J gene TRBJ1-3, with TRBD1 as a possible D gene (5 bases). V was shortened by 2 bases and J by 3 bases, with 8 bases between the two germline ends. Germline CDR1 WSHSY, CDR2 SAAADI. CDR3 size: 14 residues. The CDR3 loop reads CASSEGGGGNTIYF. CDR3 coding DNA: TGCGCCAGCAGTGAGGGGGGAGGTGGAAACACCATATATTTT.

The V call is TRBV27, the J call TRBJ2-7; 12 nucleotides line up with TRBD2. Looked up from germline, CDR1 is MNHEY and CDR2 is SMNVEV (reference sequence). CDR3 length: 17 amino acids. The trim removed 6 bases at V and 6 bases at J, leaving 15 bases unmatched. The CDR3 reads CASSLTPLAGGPVEQYF. The CDR3 DNA reads as TGTGCCAGCAGCCTGACCCCCCTAGCGGGAGGGCCGGTCGAGCAGTACTTC.

This chain links TRBV5-1 with TRBJ1-4; weak D call: TRBD1 (6 bases). CDR1 is SGHRS, CDR2 YFSETQ, per germline. The V end was cut by 2 bases, the J end by 0 bases, with 8 bases between. The length of the CDR3 is 15 residues. Written as DNA, the CDR3 is TGCGCCAGCAGCTTAACAGGGACAACTAATGAAAAACTGTTTTTT. It specifies CASSLTGTTNEKLFF.

In its sample, this clone was seen once. The gene calls are TRBV2 and TRBJ2-5; TRBD2 aligns across 10 bases. Germline loops: CDR1 SNHLY, CDR2 FYNNEI. The V segment lost 6 bases and the J segment 5 bases; nucleotides outside the gene matches: 9. CDR3 length: 15 amino acids. The CDR3 loop reads CASRGISGRLETQYF. The CDR3 DNA sequence: TGTGCCAGCAGGGGTATTAGCGGGAGGCTGGAGACCCAGTACTTC.

The rearrangement uses TRBV27 and TRBJ1-1; the D gene is possibly TRBD1 (6 bases). CDR1 and CDR2 from the germline V gene are MNHEY and SMNVEV (reference sequence). Trimming removed 1 base at V and 1 base at J, with 7 bases between. CDR3 length equals 14 residues. Here the CDR3 reads CASSLYRANTEAFF. CDR3 sequence (DNA): TGTGCCAGCAGTTTATACAGGGCGAACACTGAAGCTTTCTTT.

This chain links TRBV6-1 with TRBJ1-6; D ambiguous. Looked up from germline, CDR1 is MNHNS and CDR2 is SASEGT. This CDR3 is 19 amino acids long. Trimming cost V 1 base and J 0 bases, with 16 bases left between them. The CDR3 spells CASSEVNVPLSSYNSPLHF. The CDR3 region has the DNA TGTGCCAGCAGTGAAGTAAACGTCCCCCTGAGCTCCTATAATTCACCCCTCCACTTT.

The chain combines TRBV28 with TRBJ1-1; D is possibly TRBD1 (5 bases). Trimming cost V 4 bases and J 1 base, with 13 bases left between them. Germline CDR1 and CDR2: MDHEN and SYDVKM. The length of the CDR3 is 15 residues. In nucleotides, the CDR3 is TGTGCCAGCAGTTGGGGGATCGGGAGGAACACTGAAGCTTTCTTT. It yields the protein CASSWGIGRNTEAFF.

The chain employs TRBV14 and TRBJ2-7; D ambiguous. Between the trimmed V and J ends, which lost 4 bases and 3 bases, there was a span of 7 bases. Germline values: CDR1 SGHDN, CDR2 FVKESK. This CDR3 has 12 amino acids. The CDR3 sequence is CASSLYSYEQYF. DNA of the CDR3: TGTGCCAGCAGCCTTTACAGCTACGAGCAGTACTTC.

V gene TRBV5-1 combines with J gene TRBJ1-1, with TRBD1 matching 9 bases. Losses at the gene ends were 4 bases for V and 4 bases for J; bases not matched to a gene: 5. The CDR3 runs 14 residues. Germline loops: CDR1 SGHRS, CDR2 YFSETQ. The DNA of the CDR3 is TGCGCCAGCAGCGTCGGACAGGGGCTCACTGAAGCTTTCTTT. Amino acid sequence: CASSVGQGLTEAFF. The full variable domain, rest sourced from reference TRBV5-1 and TRBJ1-1, is KAGVTQTPRYLIKTRGQQVTLSCSPISGHRSVSWYQQTPGQGLQFLFEYFSETQRNKGNFPGRFSGRQFSNSRSEMNVSTLELGDSALYLCASSVGQGLTEAFFGQGTRLTVV.

The chain links TRBV28 to TRBJ2-1; 10 nucleotides match TRBD2. The CDR3 length is 14 residues. In germline, CDR1 is MDHEN, CDR2 SYDVKM. V trimming: 3 bases; J trimming: 7 bases; junction bases outside the gene matches: 3. CDR3 sequence reads: CASSFSGRGNEQFF. Written as DNA, the CDR3 is TGTGCCAGCAGTTTCAGCGGGAGGGGAAATGAGCAGTTCTTC.

The chain combines TRBV10-1 with TRBJ1-4, with 7 bases fitting TRBD1. The CDR3 covers 20 residues. Trimming took 0 bases from V and 1 from J; bases not matched to a gene: 14. The germline gives CDR1 WNHNN, CDR2 SYGVQD (reference sequence). The CDR3 bases are TGCGCCAGCAGTGAGTCAGGTCCCAACAGGGGCCAAGAAACTAATGAAAAACTGTTTTTT. Its protein product is CASSESGPNRGQETNEKLFF.

The rearrangement links TRBV4-1 to TRBJ2-4; 7 bases align to TRBD1. V lost 2 bases and J lost 8; bases outside the gene matches: 21. The CDR3 has 19 residues. Looked up from germline, CDR1 is MGHRA and CDR2 is YSYEKL. The CDR3 nucleotides are TGCGCCAGCAGCCAATTGCTACGGGACAGCACGCTAATGAGTCACATTCAGTACTTC. It codes for CASSQLLRDSTLMSHIQYF.

The chain employs TRBV5-4 and TRBJ1-6, with TRBD1 matching over 7 bases. The CDR3 loop spans 15 amino acids. The V gene's germline CDR1 is SGHNT and CDR2 YYREEE (reference sequence). V shed 0 bases, J shed 10 bases, and the junction held 7 bases outside the gene matches. DNA of the CDR3: TGTGCCAGCAGCTTGGAGGGCAGGGGGTTATCACCCCTCCACTTT. This sequence encodes CASSLEGRGLSPLHF.

The chain has TRBV5-4 and TRBJ2-7; TRBD2 matches at 8 bases. V shed 0 bases and J 0 bases; nucleotides not matched to a gene: 2. The CDR3 runs 15 residues. The germline V gene encodes CDR1 SGHNT and CDR2 YYREEE (reference sequence). The CDR3 region has the DNA TGTGCCAGCAGCTTGGTTAGCGGGGCCTCCTACGAGCAGTACTTC. As protein: CASSLVSGASYEQYF.

The gene calls are TRBV7-2 and TRBJ2-1, with a tentative D call TRBD2 (5 bases). V was trimmed by 1 base and J by 3 bases, leaving 10 bases between them. The CDR3 consists of 15 residues. The germline gives CDR1 SGHTA, CDR2 FQGNSA. CDR3: CASSLDQEDYNEQFF. In DNA form, the CDR3 reads TGTGCCAGCAGCTTAGACCAGGAGGACTACAATGAGCAGTTCTTC. The entire variable domain, with the rest obtained from reference TRBV7-2 and TRBJ2-1, is as follows: GAGVSQSPSNKVTEKGKDVELRCDPISGHTALYWYRQSLGQGLEFLIYFQGNSAPDKSGLPSDRFSAERTGGSVSTLTIQRTQQEDSAVYLCASSLDQEDYNEQFFGPGTRLTVL.

The V gene is TRBV7-9, the J gene TRBJ2-1; D perhaps matches TRBD2 (7 bases). V lost 3 bases and J lost 4, with 13 bases in between. The CDR3 is 15 amino acids. Germline CDR1 SEHNR, CDR2 FQNEAQ (reference sequence). As DNA, the CDR3 is TGTGCCAGCAGCTTTCAGGGAGGGGGTTACAATGAGCAGTTCTTC. Its protein product is CASSFQGGGYNEQFF.

DNA of the CDR3: TGTGCCAGCAGTTACGAAGCGGGGGCCCGCAATACGCAGTATTTT. Translation: CASSYEAGARNTQYF. J is TRBJ2-3 and V is TRBV6-2 or TRBV6-3; 8 nucleotides align to TRBD2. CDR1 is MNHEY and CDR2 is SVGEGT in the germline V gene. The CDR3 consists of 15 residues. The V gene end was trimmed by 2 bases and the J gene end by 7 bases; junction bases not matched to a gene: 8.

This clone was found a few times. V gene TRBV19 combines with J gene TRBJ1-2, with 7 bases identical to TRBD1. CDR3 size: 15 residues. CDR1 LNHDA and CDR2 SQIVND come from the germline V gene (reference sequence). V lost 2 bases, J lost 2 bases, and 5 bases stayed unmatched. The chain's CDR3 is CASSILQGLNYGYTF. The CDR3, as DNA: TGTGCCAGTAGTATATTACAGGGGCTCAACTATGGCTACACCTTC.

The chain couples TRBV9 to TRBJ2-1, with TRBD2 matching 7 bases. Trimming cost V 3 bases and J 5 bases; bases outside gene matches: 8. The CDR3 has 15 amino acids. CDR1 and CDR2 (germline): SGDLS, YYNGEE. The CDR3 region is CASSARDYHDNEQFF. CDR3 DNA: TGTGCCAGCAGCGCGCGGGACTACCACGACAATGAGCAGTTCTTC.

This rearrangement joins TRBV7-2 to TRBJ2-3; 9 bases fit TRBD2. The CDR3 length is 14 residues. V gave up 6 bases and J gave up 5 bases; unmatched junction bases: 6. CDR1 SGHTA and CDR2 FQGNSA come from the germline V gene. The CDR3 DNA sequence: TGTGCCAGCAGAGGCGGGGGGGCCCAAGATACGCAGTATTTT. Translating gives CASRGGGAQDTQYF.

V is TRBV10-3 and J is TRBJ2-5, with 10 bases aligning to TRBD2. There are 16 residues in the CDR3. Germline CDR1 ENHRY, CDR2 SYGVKD. The junction had 4 bases not matched to a gene; V was cut back by 3 bases and J by 0 bases. The chain's CDR3 is CAISEGLAGDQETQYF. The CDR3 coding sequence is TGTGCCATCAGTGAAGGCCTAGCGGGAGACCAAGAGACCCAGTACTTC.

In its sample, this clone was seen once. The J gene is TRBJ2-7, the V gene TRBV11-2; D gene unclear. V was cut by 5 bases and J by 7 bases, with 18 bases left in between. Germline assignment: CDR1 SGHAT and CDR2 FQNNGV. This CDR3 contains 14 residues. CDR3 protein: CASSPSLYSGEQYF. The CDR3 DNA sequence: TGTGCCAGCAGCCCATCCCTATACAGTGGGGAGCAGTACTTC. Full variable domain (outside the CDR3, taken from reference TRBV11-2 and TRBJ2-7): EAGVAQSPRYKIIEKRQSVAFWCNPISGHATLYWYQQILGQGPKLLIQFQNNGVVDDSQLPKDRFSAERLKGVDSTLKIQPAKLEDSAVYLCASSPSLYSGEQYFGPGTRLTVT.

The chain recombines TRBV30 with TRBJ2-7, with 10 positions matching TRBD2. The CDR3 spans 12 residues. Trimming took 4 bases from V and 3 from J; bases not matched to a gene: 0. CDR1 is GTSNPN and CDR2 is SVGIG in the germline V gene (reference sequence). CDR3 nucleotide sequence: TGTGCCTGGACTAGCGGGAGCTACGAGCAGTACTTC. Protein product: CAWTSGSYEQYF.